Below, one T cell receptor (beta chain) is given with its context. This CDR3 is 15 amino acids long. The germline CDR1 and CDR2 sequences are SGHRS and YFSETQ. With 6 bases removed from V and 0 bases from J, the gap between germline ends came to 12 bases. Per individual sample, total RNA of at least 5.5 micrograms was extracted. The data were obtained in a study of blood T cells in healthy people across ages. A second 7 to 11 cycle PCR used barcoded and J-beta primers. Per sample, CDR3-containing paired-end reads numbered at least 2.5 million. TCRdb fed the 5' RACE reads into MiXCR, producing one record per CDR3 protein. The profile shows roughly 700,000 distinct CDR3 sequences, roughly 49% of them singletons.

The sequence was collected from a woman aged 60-75 years in good health. Sample: blood. The chain recombines TRBV5-1 with TRBJ2-2, with D possibly being TRBD2 (5 bases). Here the CDR3 reads CASTSFGANTGELFF. The CDR3 coding sequence is TGCGCCAGCACCTCATTCGGGGCGAACACCGGGGAGCTGTTTTTT.